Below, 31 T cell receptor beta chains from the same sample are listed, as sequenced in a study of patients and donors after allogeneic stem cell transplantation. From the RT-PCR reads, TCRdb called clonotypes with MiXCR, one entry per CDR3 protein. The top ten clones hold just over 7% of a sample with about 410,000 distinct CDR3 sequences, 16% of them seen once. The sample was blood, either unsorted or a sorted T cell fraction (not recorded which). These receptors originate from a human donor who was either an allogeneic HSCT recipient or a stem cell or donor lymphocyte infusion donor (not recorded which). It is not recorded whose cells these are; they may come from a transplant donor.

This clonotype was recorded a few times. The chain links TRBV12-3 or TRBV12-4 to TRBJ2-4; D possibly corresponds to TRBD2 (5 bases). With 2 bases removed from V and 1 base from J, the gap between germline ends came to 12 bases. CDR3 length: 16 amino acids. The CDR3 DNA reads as TGTGCCAGCAGTTTATCGGGGAAGTCGGCCAAAAACATTCAGTACTTC. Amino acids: CASSLSGKSAKNIQYF.

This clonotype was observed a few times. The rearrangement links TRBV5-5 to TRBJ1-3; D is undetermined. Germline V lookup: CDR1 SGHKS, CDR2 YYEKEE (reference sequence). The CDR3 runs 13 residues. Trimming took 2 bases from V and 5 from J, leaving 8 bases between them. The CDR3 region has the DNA TGTGCCAGCAGCTTAACCGACAGAAACACCATATATTTT. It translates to CASSLTDRNTIYF.

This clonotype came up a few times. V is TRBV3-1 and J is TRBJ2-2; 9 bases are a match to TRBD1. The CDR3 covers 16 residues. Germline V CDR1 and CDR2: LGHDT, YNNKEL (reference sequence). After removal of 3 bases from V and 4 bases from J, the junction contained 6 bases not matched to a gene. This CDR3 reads CASSHTGTGTTGELFF. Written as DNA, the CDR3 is TGTGCCAGCAGCCATACCGGGACAGGGACCACCGGGGAGCTGTTTTTT.

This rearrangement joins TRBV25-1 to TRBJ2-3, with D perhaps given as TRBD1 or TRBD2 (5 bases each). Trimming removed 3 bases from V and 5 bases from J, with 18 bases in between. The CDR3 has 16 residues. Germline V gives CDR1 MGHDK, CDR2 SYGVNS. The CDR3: CASSELRGLWVDTQYF. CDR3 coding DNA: TGTGCCAGCAGTGAGTTGAGGGGCCTTTGGGTAGATACGCAGTATTTT. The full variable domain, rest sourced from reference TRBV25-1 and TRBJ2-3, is EADIYQTPRYLVIGTGKKITLECSQTMGHDKMYWYQQDPGMELHLIHYSYGVNSTEKGDLSSESTVSRIRTEHFPLTLESARPSHTSQYLCASSELRGLWVDTQYFGPGTRLTVL.

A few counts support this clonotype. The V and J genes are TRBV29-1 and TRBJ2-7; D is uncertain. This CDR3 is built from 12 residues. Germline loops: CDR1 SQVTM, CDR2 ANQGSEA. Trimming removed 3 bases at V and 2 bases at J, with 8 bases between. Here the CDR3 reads CSVEGSTYEQYF. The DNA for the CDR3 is TGCAGCGTTGAGGGCTCTACCTACGAGCAGTACTTC.

CDR3 loop: CASSPPTPWTSGRDDTQYF. The CDR3 DNA sequence: TGTGCCAGCAGCCCCCCCACTCCCTGGACTAGCGGGAGAGATGATACGCAGTATTTT. The chain joins TRBV4-2 to TRBJ2-3; 13 bases match TRBD2. V trimming: 4 bases; J trimming: 6 bases; junction bases outside the gene matches: 16. Germline V lookup: CDR1 LGHNA, CDR2 YNFKEQ. The CDR3 extends over 19 amino acids.

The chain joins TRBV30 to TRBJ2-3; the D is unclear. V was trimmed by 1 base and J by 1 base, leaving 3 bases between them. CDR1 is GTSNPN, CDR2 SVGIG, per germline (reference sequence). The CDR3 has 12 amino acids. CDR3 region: CAWSGRTDTQYF. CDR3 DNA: TGTGCCTGGAGTGGCCGCACAGATACGCAGTATTTT.

CDR3: CASSLVAATTDTQYF. The CDR3 bases are TGTGCCAGCTCACTCGTAGCGGCCACCACAGATACGCAGTATTTT. The genes are TRBV18 and TRBJ2-3; D is perhaps TRBD2 (6 bases). V was cut by 4 bases and J by 2 bases, with 13 bases left in between. The CDR3 is made up of 15 amino acids. Germline V gene sequence: CDR1 KGHSH, CDR2 LQKENI. The full variable domain, with the rest looked up from reference TRBV18 and TRBJ2-3, is NAGVMQNPRHLVRRRGQEARLRCSPMKGHSHVYWYRQLPEEGLKFMVYLQKENIIDESGMPKERFSAEFPKEGPSILRIQQVVRGDSAAYFCASSLVAATTDTQYFGPGTRLTVL.

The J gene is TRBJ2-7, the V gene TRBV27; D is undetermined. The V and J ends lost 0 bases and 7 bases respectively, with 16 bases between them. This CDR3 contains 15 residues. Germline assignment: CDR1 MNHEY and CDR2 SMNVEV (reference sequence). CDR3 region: CASSLSWRGPREQYF. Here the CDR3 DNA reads TGTGCCAGCAGTTTATCGTGGAGAGGACCGCGGGAGCAGTACTTC.

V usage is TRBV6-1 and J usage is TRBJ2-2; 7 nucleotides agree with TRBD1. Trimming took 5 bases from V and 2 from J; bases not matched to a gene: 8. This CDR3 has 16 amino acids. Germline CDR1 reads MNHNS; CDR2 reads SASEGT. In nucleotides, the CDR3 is TGTGCCAGCAGTCCGACGGACAGGAGAAACACCGGGGAGCTGTTTTTT. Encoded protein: CASSPTDRRNTGELFF.

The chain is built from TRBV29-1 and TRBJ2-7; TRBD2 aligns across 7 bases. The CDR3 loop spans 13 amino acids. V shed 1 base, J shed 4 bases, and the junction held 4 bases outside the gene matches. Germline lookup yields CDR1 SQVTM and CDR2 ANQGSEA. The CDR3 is CSVEGGGTYEQYF. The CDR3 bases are TGCAGCGTTGAAGGGGGGGGAACGTACGAGCAGTACTTC.

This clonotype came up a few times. The CDR3 DNA reads as TGTGCCAGCAGTTTAGCGCTCAGGAGCGTTCTGGAGACCCAGTACTTC. This gives the protein CASSLALRSVLETQYF. The genes are TRBV12-3 or TRBV12-4 and TRBJ2-5; no firm D call. The V end lost 0 bases, the J end lost 5 bases, and 16 bases lay between the germline ends. The CDR3 covers 16 residues.

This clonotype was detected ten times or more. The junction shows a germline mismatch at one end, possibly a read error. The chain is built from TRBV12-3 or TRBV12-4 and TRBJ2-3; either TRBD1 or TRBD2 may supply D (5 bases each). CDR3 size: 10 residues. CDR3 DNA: TGTGCCAGCAGTTTTGGGACCTCCGATTTT. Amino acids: CASSFGTSDF.

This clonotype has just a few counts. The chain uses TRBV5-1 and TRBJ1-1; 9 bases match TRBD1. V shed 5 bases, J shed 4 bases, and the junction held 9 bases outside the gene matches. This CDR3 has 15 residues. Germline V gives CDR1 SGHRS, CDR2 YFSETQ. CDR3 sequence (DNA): TGCGCCAGCAGTTTATCCGGGACAGGGTTCACTGAAGCTTTCTTT. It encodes CASSLSGTGFTEAFF. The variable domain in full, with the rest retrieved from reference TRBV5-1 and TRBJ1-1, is KAGVTQTPRYLIKTRGQQVTLSCSPISGHRSVSWYQQTPGQGLQFLFEYFSETQRNKGNFPGRFSGRQFSNSRSEMNVSTLELGDSALYLCASSLSGTGFTEAFFGQGTRLTVV.

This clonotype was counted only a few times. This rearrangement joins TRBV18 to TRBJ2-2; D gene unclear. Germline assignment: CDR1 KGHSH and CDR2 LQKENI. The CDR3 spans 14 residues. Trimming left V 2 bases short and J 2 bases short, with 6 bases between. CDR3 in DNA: TGTGCCAGCTCACCATATAGCAACACCGGGGAGCTGTTTTTT. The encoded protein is CASSPYSNTGELFF.

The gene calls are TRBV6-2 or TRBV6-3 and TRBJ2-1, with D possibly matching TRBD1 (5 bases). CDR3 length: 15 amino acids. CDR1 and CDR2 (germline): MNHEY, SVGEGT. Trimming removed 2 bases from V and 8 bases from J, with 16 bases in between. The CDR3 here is CASSYGARVFDEQFF. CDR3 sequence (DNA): TGTGCCAGCAGTTACGGGGCCAGGGTGTTCGATGAGCAGTTCTTC.

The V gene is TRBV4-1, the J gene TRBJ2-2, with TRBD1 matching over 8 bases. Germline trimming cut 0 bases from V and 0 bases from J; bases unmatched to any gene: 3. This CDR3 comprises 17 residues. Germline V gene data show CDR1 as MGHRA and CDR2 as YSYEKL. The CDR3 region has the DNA TGCGCCAGCAGCCAAGACCCGGACAGGGCGAACACCGGGGAGCTGTTTTTT. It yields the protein CASSQDPDRANTGELFF.

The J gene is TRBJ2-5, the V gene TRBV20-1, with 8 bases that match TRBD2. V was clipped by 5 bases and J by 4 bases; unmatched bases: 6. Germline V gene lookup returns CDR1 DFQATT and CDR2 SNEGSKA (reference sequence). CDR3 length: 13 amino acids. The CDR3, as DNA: TGCAGTGCTGGGACTAGTTATGGAGAGACCCAGTACTTC. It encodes CSAGTSYGETQYF.

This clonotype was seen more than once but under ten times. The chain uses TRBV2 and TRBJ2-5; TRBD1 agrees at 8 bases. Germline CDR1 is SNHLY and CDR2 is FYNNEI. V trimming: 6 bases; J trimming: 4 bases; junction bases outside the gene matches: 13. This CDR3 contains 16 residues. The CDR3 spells CASSIYRDRWGETQYF. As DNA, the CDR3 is TGTGCCAGCAGCATCTACCGGGACAGGTGGGGAGAGACCCAGTACTTC. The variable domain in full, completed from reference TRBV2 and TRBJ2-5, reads EPEVTQTPSHQVTQMGQEVILRCVPISNHLYFYWYRQILGQKVEFLVSFYNNEISEKSEIFDDQFSVERPDGSNFTLKIRSTKLEDSAMYFCASSIYRDRWGETQYFGPGTRLLVL.

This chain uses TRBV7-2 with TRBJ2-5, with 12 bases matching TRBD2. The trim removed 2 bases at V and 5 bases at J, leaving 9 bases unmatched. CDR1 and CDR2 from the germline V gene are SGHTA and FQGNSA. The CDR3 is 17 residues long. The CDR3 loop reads CASSLSASGGARETQYF. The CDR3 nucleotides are TGTGCCAGCAGCTTATCAGCTAGCGGGGGGGCCCGGGAGACCCAGTACTTC.

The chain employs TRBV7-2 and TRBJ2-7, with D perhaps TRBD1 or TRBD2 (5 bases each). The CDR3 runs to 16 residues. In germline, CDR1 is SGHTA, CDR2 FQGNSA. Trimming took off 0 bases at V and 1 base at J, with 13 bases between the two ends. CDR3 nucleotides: TGTGCCAGCAGCTTAGCTATTTGGTGGGGGTCCTACGAGCAGTACTTC. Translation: CASSLAIWWGSYEQYF.

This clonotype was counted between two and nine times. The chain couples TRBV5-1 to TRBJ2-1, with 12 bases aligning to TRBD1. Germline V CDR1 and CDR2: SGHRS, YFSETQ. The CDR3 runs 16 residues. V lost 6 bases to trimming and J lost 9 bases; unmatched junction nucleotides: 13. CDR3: CASTPLPGTGGAEQFF. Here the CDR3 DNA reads TGCGCCAGCACCCCCCTTCCCGGGACAGGGGGCGCTGAGCAGTTCTTC.

CDR3 DNA: TGCAGTGCTACAAAACTAAGCGGGGGGACATACAATGAGCAGTTCTTC. Translation gives CSATKLSGGTYNEQFF. V and J are TRBV20-1 and TRBJ2-1; 9 positions agree with TRBD2. V lost 4 bases to trimming and J lost 4 bases; unmatched junction nucleotides: 11. CDR3 size: 16 residues. Per the germline V gene, CDR1 is DFQATT and CDR2 is SNEGSKA (reference sequence).

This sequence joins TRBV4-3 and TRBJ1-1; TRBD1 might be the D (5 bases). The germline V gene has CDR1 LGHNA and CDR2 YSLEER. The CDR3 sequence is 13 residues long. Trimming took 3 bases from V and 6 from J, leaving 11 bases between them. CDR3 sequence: CASSQQGGAEAFF. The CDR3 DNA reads TGCGCCAGCAGCCAGCAGGGAGGCGCTGAAGCTTTCTTT.

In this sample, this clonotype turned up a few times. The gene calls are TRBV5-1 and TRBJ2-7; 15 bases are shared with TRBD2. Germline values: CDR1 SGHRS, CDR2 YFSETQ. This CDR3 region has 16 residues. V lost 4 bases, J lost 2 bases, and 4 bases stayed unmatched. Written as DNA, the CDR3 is TGCGCCAGCAGCCCCGGACTAGCGGGAGGGACCTACGAGCAGTACTTC. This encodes CASSPGLAGGTYEQYF.

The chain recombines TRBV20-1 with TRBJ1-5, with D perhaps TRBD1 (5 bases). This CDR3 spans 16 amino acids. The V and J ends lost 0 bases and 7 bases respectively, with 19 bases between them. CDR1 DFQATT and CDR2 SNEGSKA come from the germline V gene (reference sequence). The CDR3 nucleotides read TGCAGTGCTAGAGATCAAGGAGGGCCCCGGGGGCAGCCCCAGCATTTT. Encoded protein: CSARDQGGPRGQPQHF.

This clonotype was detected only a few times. The CDR3 DNA reads TGTGCCAGCAGTTCCGGGGACCAACTGTCTACGAAGCAGTACTTC. Translation gives CASSSGDQLSTKQYF. The chain employs TRBV28 and TRBJ2-7, with D perhaps being TRBD1 or TRBD2 (5 bases each). The germline V gene has CDR1 MDHEN and CDR2 SYDVKM. The CDR3 sequence is 15 residues long. Trimming took off 4 bases at V and 8 bases at J, with 21 bases between the two ends.

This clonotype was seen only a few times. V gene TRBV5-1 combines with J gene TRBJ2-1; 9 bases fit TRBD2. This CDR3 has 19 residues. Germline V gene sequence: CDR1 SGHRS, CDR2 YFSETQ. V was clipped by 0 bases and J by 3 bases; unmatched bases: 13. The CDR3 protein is CASSLAGSGGTTYYNEQFF. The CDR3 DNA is TGCGCCAGCAGCTTGGCAGGGAGCGGGGGGACTACTTACTACAATGAGCAGTTCTTC. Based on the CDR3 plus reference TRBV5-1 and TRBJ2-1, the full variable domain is KAGVTQTPRYLIKTRGQQVTLSCSPISGHRSVSWYQQTPGQGLQFLFEYFSETQRNKGNFPGRFSGRQFSNSRSEMNVSTLELGDSALYLCASSLAGSGGTTYYNEQFFGPGTRLTVL.

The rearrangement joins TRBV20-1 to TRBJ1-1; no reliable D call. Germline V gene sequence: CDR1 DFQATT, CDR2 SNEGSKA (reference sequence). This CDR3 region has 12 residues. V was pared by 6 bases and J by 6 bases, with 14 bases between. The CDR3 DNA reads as TGCAGTGCAAATACAAGGAGCCCTGAAGCTTTCTTT. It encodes CSANTRSPEAFF.

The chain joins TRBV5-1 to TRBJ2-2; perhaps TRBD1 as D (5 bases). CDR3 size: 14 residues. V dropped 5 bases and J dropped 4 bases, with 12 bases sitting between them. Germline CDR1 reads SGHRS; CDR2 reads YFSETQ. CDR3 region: CASSIQGFTGELFF. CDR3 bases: TGCGCCAGCAGTATCCAGGGATTCACCGGGGAGCTGTTTTTT.

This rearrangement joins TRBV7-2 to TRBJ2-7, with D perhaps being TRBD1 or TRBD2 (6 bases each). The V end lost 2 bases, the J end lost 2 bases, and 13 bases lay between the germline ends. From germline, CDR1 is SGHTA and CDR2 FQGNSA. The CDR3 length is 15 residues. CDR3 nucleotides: TGTGCCAGCAGCTTAAGGAGGGGGAGCCCCTACGAGCAGTACTTC. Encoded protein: CASSLRRGSPYEQYF.